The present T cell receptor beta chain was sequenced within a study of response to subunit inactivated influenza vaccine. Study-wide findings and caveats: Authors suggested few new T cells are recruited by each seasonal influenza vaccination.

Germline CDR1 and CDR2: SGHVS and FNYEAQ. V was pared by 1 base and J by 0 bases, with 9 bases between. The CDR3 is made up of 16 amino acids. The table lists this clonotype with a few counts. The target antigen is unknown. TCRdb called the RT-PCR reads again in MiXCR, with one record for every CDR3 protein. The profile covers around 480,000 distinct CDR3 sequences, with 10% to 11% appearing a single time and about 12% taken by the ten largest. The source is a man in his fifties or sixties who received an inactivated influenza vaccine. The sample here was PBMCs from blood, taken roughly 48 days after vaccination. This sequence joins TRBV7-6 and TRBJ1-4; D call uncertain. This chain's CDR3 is CASSLVAGATNEKLFF. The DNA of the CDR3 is TGTGCCAGCAGCTTAGTGGCAGGCGCAACTAATGAAAAACTGTTTTTT.